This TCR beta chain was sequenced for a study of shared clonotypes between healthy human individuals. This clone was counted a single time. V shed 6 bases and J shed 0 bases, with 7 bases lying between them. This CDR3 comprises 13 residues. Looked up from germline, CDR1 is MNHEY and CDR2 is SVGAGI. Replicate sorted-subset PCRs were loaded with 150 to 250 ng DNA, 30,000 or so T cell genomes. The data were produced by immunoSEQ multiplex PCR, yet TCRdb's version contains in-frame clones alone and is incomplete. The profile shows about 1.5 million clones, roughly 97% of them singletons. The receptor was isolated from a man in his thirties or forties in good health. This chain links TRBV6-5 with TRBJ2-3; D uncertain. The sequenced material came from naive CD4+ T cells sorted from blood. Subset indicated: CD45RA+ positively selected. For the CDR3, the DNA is TGTGCCAGCAGGGAAAGAAGCACAGATACGCAGTATTTT. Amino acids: CASRERSTDTQYF.